Below are 17 T cell receptor beta chains sequenced from a single sample in a study of blood T cell repertoires in COVID-19. Here immunoSEQ multiplex PCR was the method, and the copy in TCRdb shows in-frame clones only, minus some. The sample records about 53,000 clones, approximately 90% being singletons. The sequenced sample consisted of peripheral blood. Receptors originate from a man older than 75 with acute or convalescent COVID-19.

The CDR3 region is CASSTPRGNTIYF. DNA of the CDR3: TGTGCCAGCAGCACGCCCAGGGGAAACACCATATATTTT. The chain joins TRBV7-2 to TRBJ1-3; no clear D gene. Germline V lookup: CDR1 SGHTA, CDR2 FQGNSA. The V and J ends lost 5 bases and 4 bases respectively, with 9 bases between them. The CDR3 loop spans 13 amino acids.

The chain combines TRBV11-2 with TRBJ1-1, with D possibly being TRBD1 (5 bases). There are 15 residues in the CDR3. Trimming left V 5 bases short and J 6 bases short, with 19 bases between. Germline loops: CDR1 SGHAT, CDR2 FQNNGV. CDR3 region: CASSQLVGGTAEAFF. The CDR3 nucleotides are TGTGCCAGCAGCCAACTCGTGGGGGGAACCGCTGAAGCTTTCTTT.

This chain uses TRBV29-1 with TRBJ2-5; 8 bases are a match to TRBD1. This CDR3 region has 12 residues. CDR1 is SQVTM, CDR2 ANQGSEA, per germline. Losses at the gene ends were 5 bases for V and 1 base for J; bases not matched to a gene: 0. As DNA, the CDR3 is TGCAGCGTTACAGGGGGCCAAGAGACCCAGTACTTC. The encoded protein is CSVTGGQETQYF.

This chain connects TRBV11-3 to TRBJ2-5, with TRBD1 matching over 9 bases. Germline V gene data show CDR1 as SGHNT and CDR2 as YENEEA. This CDR3 has 17 residues. J was trimmed by 0 bases and V by 2 bases; bases with no gene match: 7. The CDR3 loop reads CASSLNSGQGHQETQYF. CDR3 in DNA: TGTGCCAGCAGCTTAAATAGTGGACAGGGGCACCAAGAGACCCAGTACTTC.

CDR3 sequence reads: CASSIYGTENYGYTF. CDR3 nucleotides: TGTGCCAGTAGTATCTACGGGACAGAGAACTATGGCTACACCTTC. This chain links TRBV19 with TRBJ1-2; 7 nucleotides align to TRBD1. Per the germline V gene, CDR1 is LNHDA and CDR2 is SQIVND (reference sequence). Trimming removed 3 bases from V and 2 bases from J; junction bases left unmatched: 6. This CDR3 has 15 residues.

This chain uses TRBV7-2 with TRBJ2-2; perhaps TRBD1 as D (6 bases). The CDR3 has 15 residues. V shed 3 bases and J shed 2 bases, with 10 bases lying between them. Germline V gene lookup returns CDR1 SGHTA and CDR2 FQGNSA. CDR3 residues: CASSLVGANTGELFF. In DNA form, the CDR3 reads TGTGCCAGCAGCTTGGTGGGGGCCAACACCGGGGAGCTGTTTTTT.

The gene calls are TRBV6-2 or TRBV6-3 and TRBJ2-1, with 9 bases fitting TRBD2. This CDR3 comprises 15 residues. Looked up from germline, CDR1 is MNHEY and CDR2 is SVGEGT. V was pared by 2 bases and J by 4 bases, with 3 bases of the junction left unmatched. The DNA for the CDR3 is TGTGCCAGCAGTTACGAAGCGGGGGGTTACAATGAGCAGTTCTTC. This codes for CASSYEAGGYNEQFF.

The J gene is TRBJ1-3, the V gene TRBV4-3; 7 bases line up with TRBD1. This CDR3 spans 14 amino acids. V was clipped by 5 bases and J by 4 bases; unmatched bases: 5. Germline V lookup: CDR1 LGHNA, CDR2 YSLEER. The CDR3 bases are TGCGCCAGCAGCTCCAGACAGGGAGGAAACACCATATATTTT. It specifies CASSSRQGGNTIYF.

This chain links TRBV7-3 with TRBJ2-7; 7 bases map to TRBD1. This CDR3 spans 14 amino acids. J lost 4 bases, V lost 5 bases, and 8 bases had no gene match. The germline V gene has CDR1 SGHTA and CDR2 FQGTGA. The CDR3 protein is CASSPQGGGYEQYF. The CDR3 DNA reads TGTGCCAGCAGCCCCCAAGGGGGCGGATACGAGCAGTACTTC.

The V and J genes are TRBV6-1 and TRBJ2-7; a possible D gene is TRBD1 (5 bases). This CDR3 has 14 residues. CDR1 is MNHNS and CDR2 is SASEGT in the germline V gene. V lost 2 bases, J lost 6 bases, and 14 bases lay in between. The CDR3 region has the DNA TGTGCCAGCAGTGAAAGTGCCAGGGTAGGCGAGCAGTACTTC. This codes for CASSESARVGEQYF.

The chain links TRBV5-1 to TRBJ1-1; D gene unclear. The CDR3 loop spans 13 amino acids. CDR1 is SGHRS and CDR2 is YFSETQ in the germline V gene. V lost 3 bases and J 1 base, leaving 7 bases between the germline ends. The CDR3 DNA sequence: TGCGCCAGCAGCTCGACGGGGAACACTGAAGCTTTCTTT. Its translation: CASSSTGNTEAFF. The full variable domain, its missing parts supplied by reference TRBV5-1 and TRBJ1-1, is KAGVTQTPRYLIKTRGQQVTLSCSPISGHRSVSWYQQTPGQGLQFLFEYFSETQRNKGNFPGRFSGRQFSNSRSEMNVSTLELGDSALYLCASSSTGNTEAFFGQGTRLTVV.

The rearrangement uses TRBV3-1 (or the pseudogene TRBV3-2) and TRBJ1-2, with 10 bases aligning to TRBD1. J was trimmed by 6 bases and V by 6 bases; bases with no gene match: 10. Germline CDR1 is LGHDT and CDR2 is YNNKEL (reference sequence). This CDR3 comprises 15 residues. Here the CDR3 DNA reads TGTGCCAGCAGACCTAAGGGGACAGGGGTAGATGGCTACACCTTC. It translates to CASRPKGTGVDGYTF.

J is TRBJ1-1 and V is TRBV5-4; tentatively, D is TRBD1 (5 bases). The V gene's germline CDR1 is SGHNT and CDR2 YYREEE (reference sequence). Trimming removed 5 bases from V and 0 bases from J, with 8 bases in between. The CDR3 spans 13 residues. The CDR3 coding sequence is TGTGCCAGCAGTTTGACAGTGAACACTGAAGCTTTCTTT. This translates into CASSLTVNTEAFF.

J is TRBJ1-2 and V is TRBV7-2; TRBD1 matches 8 bases. The CDR3 has 15 amino acids. The germline V gene encodes CDR1 SGHTA and CDR2 FQGNSA. The J segment lost 3 bases and the V segment lost 5 bases, leaving 8 bases of the junction unmatched. The CDR3 sequence: CASSPMDRDHYGYTF. The CDR3 coding sequence is TGTGCCAGCAGCCCTATGGACAGGGATCACTATGGCTACACCTTC.

The CDR3 here is CASSLDTTGRYGYTF. The CDR3 coding sequence is TGTGCCAGCAGCTTAGATACAACAGGGCGATATGGCTACACCTTC. The chain links TRBV7-2 to TRBJ1-2; D is possibly TRBD1 (6 bases). This CDR3 spans 15 amino acids. Germline V gene data show CDR1 as SGHTA and CDR2 as FQGNSA. The V gene lost 1 base and the J gene lost 5 bases, with 14 bases spanning the gap.

The CDR3 protein is CASSVGDGGLGNNQPQHF. The CDR3 region has the DNA TGTGCCAGCAGCGTAGGGGACGGGGGTTTGGGGAACAATCAGCCCCAGCATTTT. J is TRBJ1-5 and V is TRBV9, with D perhaps TRBD1 (5 bases). Trimming left V 0 bases short and J 3 bases short, with 19 bases between. The CDR3 sequence is 18 residues long. Germline CDR1 reads SGDLS; CDR2 reads YYNGEE. The full variable domain, rest sourced from reference TRBV9 and TRBJ1-5, is DSGVTQTPKHLITATGQRVTLRCSPRSGDLSVYWYQQSLDQGLQFLIQYYNGEERAKGNILERFSAQQFPDLHSELNLSSLELGDSALYFCASSVGDGGLGNNQPQHFGDGTRLSIL.

The gene calls are TRBV5-6 and TRBJ2-3; 9 nucleotides match TRBD1. With 4 bases clipped from V and 5 bases from J, the junction kept 8 bases outside the gene matches. The CDR3 length is 15 residues. Germline V CDR1 and CDR2: SGHDT, YYEEEE. The CDR3 coding sequence is TGTGCCAGCAGCCCTCACAGGGGGCGCAAAGATACGCAGTATTTT. This sequence encodes CASSPHRGRKDTQYF.